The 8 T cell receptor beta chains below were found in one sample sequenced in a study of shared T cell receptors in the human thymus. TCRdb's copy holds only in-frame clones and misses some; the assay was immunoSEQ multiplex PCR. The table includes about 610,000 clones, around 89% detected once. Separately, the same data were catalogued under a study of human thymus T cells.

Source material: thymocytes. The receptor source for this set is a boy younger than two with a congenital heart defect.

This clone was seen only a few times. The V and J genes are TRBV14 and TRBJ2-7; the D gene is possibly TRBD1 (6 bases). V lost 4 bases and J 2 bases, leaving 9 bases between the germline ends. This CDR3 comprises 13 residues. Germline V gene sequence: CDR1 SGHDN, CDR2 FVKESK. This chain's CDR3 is CASSPGAPYEQYF. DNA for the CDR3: TGTGCCAGCAGCCCAGGGGCCCCCTACGAGCAGTACTTC.

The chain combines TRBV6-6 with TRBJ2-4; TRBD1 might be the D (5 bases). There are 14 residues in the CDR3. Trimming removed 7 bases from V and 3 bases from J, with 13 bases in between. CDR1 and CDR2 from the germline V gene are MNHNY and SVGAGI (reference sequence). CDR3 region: CASTCRGCKNIQYF. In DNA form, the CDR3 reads TGTGCCAGCACTTGTAGGGGATGCAAAAACATTCAGTACTTC.

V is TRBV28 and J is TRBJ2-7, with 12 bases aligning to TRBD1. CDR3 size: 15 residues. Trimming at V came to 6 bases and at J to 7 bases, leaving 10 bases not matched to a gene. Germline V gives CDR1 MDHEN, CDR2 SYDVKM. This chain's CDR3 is CASRRTGQGAQEQYF. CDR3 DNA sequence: TGTGCCAGCAGGCGTACGGGACAGGGGGCCCAAGAGCAGTACTTC.

CDR3 sequence (DNA): TGTGCCAGCAGCTCCGGGACAGGGCGAGGCGAGCAGTACTTC. Translated: CASSSGTGRGEQYF. The gene calls are TRBV5-6 and TRBJ2-7; TRBD1 agrees at 9 bases. The CDR3 runs to 14 residues. In germline, CDR1 is SGHDT, CDR2 YYEEEE. V shed 3 bases, J shed 6 bases, and the junction held 7 bases outside the gene matches.

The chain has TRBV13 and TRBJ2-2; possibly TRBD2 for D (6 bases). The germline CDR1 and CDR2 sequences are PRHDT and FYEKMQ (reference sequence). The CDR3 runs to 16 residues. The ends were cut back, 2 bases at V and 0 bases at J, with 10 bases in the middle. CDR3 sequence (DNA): TGTGCCAGCAGCTTACAGGGCGGGGCGAACACCGGGGAGCTGTTTTTT. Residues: CASSLQGGANTGELFF.

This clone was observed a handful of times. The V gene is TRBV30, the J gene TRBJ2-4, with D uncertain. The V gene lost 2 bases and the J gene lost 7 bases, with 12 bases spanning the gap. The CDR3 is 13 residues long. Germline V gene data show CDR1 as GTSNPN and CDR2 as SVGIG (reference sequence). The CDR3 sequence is CAWSRVIRNIQYF. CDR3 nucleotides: TGTGCCTGGAGTCGGGTTATTAGGAACATTCAGTACTTC. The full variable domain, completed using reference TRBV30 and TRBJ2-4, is SQTIHQWPATLVQPVGSPLSLECTVEGTSNPNLYWYRQAAGRGLQLLFYSVGIGQISSEVPQNLSASRPQDRQFILSSKKLLLSDSGFYLCAWSRVIRNIQYFGAGTRLSVL.

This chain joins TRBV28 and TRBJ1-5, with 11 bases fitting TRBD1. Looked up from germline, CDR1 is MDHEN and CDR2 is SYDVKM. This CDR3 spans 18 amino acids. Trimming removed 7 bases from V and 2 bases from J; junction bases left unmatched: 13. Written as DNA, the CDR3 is TGTGCCAGCAACCCCCCGGGACAGGGGGATGACGGCAATCAGCCCCAGCATTTT. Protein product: CASNPPGQGDDGNQPQHF. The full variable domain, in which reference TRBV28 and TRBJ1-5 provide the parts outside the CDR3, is DVKVTQSSRYLVKRTGEKVFLECVQDMDHENMFWYRQDPGLGLRLIYFSYDVKMKEKGDIPEGYSVSREKKERFSLILESASTNQTSMYLCASNPPGQGDDGNQPQHFGDGTRLSIL.

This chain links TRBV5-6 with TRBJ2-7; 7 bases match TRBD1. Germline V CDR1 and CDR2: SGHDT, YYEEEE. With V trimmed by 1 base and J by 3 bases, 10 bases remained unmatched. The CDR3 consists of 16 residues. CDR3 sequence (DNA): TGTGCCAGCAGCTTGCGGGGTCCGGGACAGCGCTACGAGCAGTACTTC. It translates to CASSLRGPGQRYEQYF.